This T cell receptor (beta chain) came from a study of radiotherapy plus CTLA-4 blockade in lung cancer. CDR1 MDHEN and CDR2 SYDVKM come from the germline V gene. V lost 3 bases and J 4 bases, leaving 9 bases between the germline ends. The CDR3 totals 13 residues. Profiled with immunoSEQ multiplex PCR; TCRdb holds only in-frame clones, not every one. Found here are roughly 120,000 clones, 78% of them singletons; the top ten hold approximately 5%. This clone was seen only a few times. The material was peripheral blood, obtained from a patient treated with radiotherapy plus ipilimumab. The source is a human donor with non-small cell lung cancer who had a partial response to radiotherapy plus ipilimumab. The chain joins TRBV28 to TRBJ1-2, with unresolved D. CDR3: CASSFSDSYGYTF. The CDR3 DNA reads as TGTGCCAGCAGTTTTTCAGACTCCTATGGCTACACCTTC.